The text below deals with one TCR beta chain. In its sample, this clonotype was seen once. No cognate antigen has been identified for it. No much larger clone exists at a distance of one base, and base qualities are not known. One read alone lends weak support. The data derive from a study of T cell repertoires in cytomegalovirus infection (dated by TCRdb to between 2018 and 2021). Regarding the complete study: Donor HLA type was relevant to the analysis, because carriage of CMV infection together with the matching HLA type was indicated by public TCR beta signatures. The investigation overall reported the following: In both this cohort and an independent roughly 400-donor cohort, the cumulative frequency of public TCR beta family members distinguished carriers of CMV infection plus the relevant HLA type. In the ex vivo response, HLA-C-restricted CMV-specific TCR beta clonotypes were dominant, and in two of eight donors the single most frequent clonotype came from this HLA-C-restricted group.

The CDR3 has 12 amino acids, counting the end cysteine and phenylalanine. CDR3 DNA is the only sequence kept; it has 36 bases, read in frame from the first base. V is reduced by 6 bases and J by 13 bases, leaving a spacing of 17 bases between them. Sequences SGHTA (CDR1) and FQGNSA (CDR2) are obtained from the germline V gene. Reads for this sample came from an Illumina HiSeq 1500. TCRdb handled the public reads itself, with Q25 trimming in fastp and clone calling in MiXCR, and kept productive beta chains. Under each unique CDR3 protein, matching rows form one entry showing the most common genes and DNA. The sample records roughly 140,000 distinct CDR3 sequences, 20% to 30% of which are singletons. The ten largest clones represent over 9.5% of the sample.

Sequencing was carried out using PBMCs. The receptor comes from a human donor in good health (CMV status not recorded). Some clones in this sample may be carry-over from other donors' samples. The chain links TRBV7-2 with TRBJ2-3, with no D gene named confidently. The CDR3 region: CASRQPRAQKYF. The DNA sequence is as follows: TGTGCCAGCAGACAACCCCGTGCCCAGAAGTATTTT.